This TCR beta chain was identified in a study of T cell changes during pregnancy in multiple sclerosis. Assay: immunoSEQ multiplex PCR; the TCRdb copy retains only in-frame clones and omits some. The sample consists of roughly 110,000 clones, 80% to 95% of them appearing once. CDR1 and CDR2 from the germline V gene are SQVTM and ANQGSEA. V lost 4 bases to trimming and J lost 2 bases, with 20 bases between them. This CDR3 region has 16 residues. The receptor comes from a female donor with multiple sclerosis, enrolled in a pregnancy study. The sample was peripheral blood, taken in the third trimester of pregnancy. The rearrangement uses TRBV29-1 and TRBJ1-1; TRBD1 is a possible D gene (5 bases). CDR3 DNA: TGCAGCGTTGCCCTCCTCCTAGACAGAGCTAACACTGAAGCTTTCTTT. It translates to CSVALLLDRANTEAFF.